This T cell receptor (beta chain) was sequenced in a study of CD8+ T cells in alopecia areata listed by TCRdb under 2018. With respect to the entire study: Skin from C3H/HeJ donors with spontaneous alopecia (about 6-13 months old) was grafted onto female C3H/HeJ recipients that were about 7-10 weeks old. TCRbeta CDR3 regions were amplified by immunoSEQ multiplex PCR with 35 Vbeta forward and 13 Jbeta reverse primers. In humans, TCRbeta sequencing was performed on scalp tissue and on sorted CD4+ and CD8+ peripheral blood T cells from healthy controls and from patients with patchy or totalis/universalis alopecia areata. RNA was obtained with the PAXgene miRNA kit for fixed scalp, the miRNeasy kit for PBMCs, and the RNeasy kit for mouse skin. High-throughput TCRbeta sequencing was used to examine T cell clonal expansion in alopecia areata in both the C3H/HeJ mouse model and human patients. Scalp clonality was compared among normal scalp (n=4), patchy alopecia areata scalp (n=8), and alopecia totalis/universalis scalp (n=8).

The CDR3 has 13 amino acids, counting the end cysteine and phenylalanine. The DNA shown is the part of the CDR3 that was read: 27 bases, in frame from base 1. Looking up the germline V gene yields CDR1 NNHDY and CDR2 SYVADS. V ends up 4 bases short and J 3 bases short, with an unmatched junction base count of 2. Cells from pooled mouse cutaneous lymph nodes were stained for CD4, CD8alpha, NKG2D, NKG2ACE and other markers and then sorted on a BD Influx. Concerning this clone: What this receptor recognizes is not known. The receptor originates from a mouse, and its gene names and germline sequences are accordingly murine. From the germline J gene comes the end of the CDR3, since the read stops 4 residues before it.

The receptor library was made with the immunoSEQ multiplex PCR assay. To provide template for TCR sequencing, every sample had RNA extracted and reverse transcribed into cDNA. First-strand cDNA was synthesized using SuperScript III with a 2:1 mix of oligo-dT and random hexamers. A synthetic immune receptor repertoire was used to measure amplification bias, and any remaining bias was corrected computationally. Sequencing of the libraries was done on Illumina HiSeq using 60 bp reads that spanned the CDR3 and were read from J toward V. The paper's processing steps were these. Raw reads were preprocessed to remove errors, and CDR3 was defined according to IMGT conventions as the region from the conserved cysteine to phenylalanine. Clonality was computed by normalizing Shannon entropy by log2 of the number of productive unique TCRs and subtracting the result from 1. CD4 or CD8 identity of scalp clones was inferred by cross-referencing scalp TCRbeta sequences with sorted blood CD4 and CD8 repertoires. As stored in TCRdb, this immuneACCESS dataset retains in-frame rearrangements with V and J assigned. A fraction of the clones does not appear; measured against another copy, unresolved V genes explain less than half of the discrepancy, and the remainder lacks a known reason. The DNA gave D and trimming, while V, J and clone size come from that table. There are about 300,000 clones in this sample, and none of them is a singleton. The ten largest clones add up to 1.2% of the sample.

The full study reports these points: Compared with normal scalp, lesional scalp had higher clonality and more expanded CD8+ clones, particularly in alopecia totalis/universalis, a pattern that suggests antigenic drive. Scalp TCR repertoire analysis is complicated because resident alphabeta T cells in normal human skin are also sequenced, whereas mouse skin is dominated by gammadelta T cells. Shared TCR sequences between patients were less evident than in mice, which may be partly attributable to HLA diversity in the patient population.

The V and J segments used are TRBV13-3 and TRBJ2-5, and 7 junction bases match TRBD2. The TCR was taken from a C3H/HeJ mouse with alopecia areata. The MHC haplotype carried by mice of this strain is H2-k. The specimen sequenced was CD4+ T cells sorted from a lymph node. The CDR3 has the sequence CASSLDWQDTQYF. The DNA read from the CDR3 is TGTGCCAGCAGTTTGGACTGGCAAGAC.